The T cell receptor beta chain described here comes from a study of T cells after yellow fever vaccination. Whole-study results and caveats: Abundant clonotypes (contaminants from the bulk population) could be present in FACS-sorted repertoires. Most clones from primary vaccination were detected again post-booster (96% CD4, 88% CD8).

This clonotype has ten or more counts. The antigen remains unidentified. In making TCR cDNA, 5'RACE template switching added a universal primer site and UMIs to it. MiXCR, run by TCRdb on the 5' RACE reads, gives a single entry per CDR3 protein. The sample holds a few hundred thousand distinct CDR3 sequences, about 4% seen once. Germline trimming cut 5 bases from V and 8 bases from J; bases unmatched to any gene: 8. Germline V gene lookup returns CDR1 MNHEY and CDR2 SVGAGI. This CDR3 has 13 amino acids. The genes are TRBV6-5 and TRBJ1-2; 7 positions agree with TRBD1. The receptor's source is a young man who received the YFV17D yellow fever vaccine. The source was PBMCs, collected 5 days after the yellow fever booster vaccination. CDR3 sequence reads: CASSGTGESGYTF. The CDR3 DNA reads as TGTGCCAGCAGTGGAACAGGGGAAAGCGGCTACACCTTC.